The rows below give T cell receptor beta chains drawn from one sample of a study of CD8+CD57+ T cells in acquired aplastic anemia. In TCRdb, the reads were re-called with MiXCR into one record per CDR3 protein. The sample shows under 350,000 distinct CDR3 sequences, 55% to 60% of them seen only once. What was sequenced was sorted CD4+, CD8+, or CD8+CD57+ T cells (not recorded which) from PBMCs. The receptors derive from a human donor with severe aplastic anemia or a healthy control (not recorded which). CDR3s include the opening cysteine and the closing phenylalanine or tryptophan. A D gene is named only where the DNA matches it firmly. Rows give clone size only sometimes, using once, few, many, or a class for an expanded clone.

size: .; D: .; J: TRBJ2-5; V: TRBV12-3/TRBV12-4; CDR3: CASSQTQETQYF; DNA: TGTGCCAGCAGTCAAACGCAAGAGACCCAGTACTTC
size: once; D: TRBD1; J: TRBJ1-1; V: TRBV19; CDR3: CASYPRQGSNTEAFF; DNA: TGTGCCAGCTACCCACGACAGGGCTCGAACACTGAAGCTTTCTTT
size: many; D: .; J: TRBJ1-1; V: TRBV5-1; CDR3: CASSLRTAPGTEAFF; DNA: TGCGCCAGCAGCTTAAGGACAGCGCCGGGTACTGAAGCTTTCTTT
size: .; D: TRBD2; J: TRBJ2-7; V: TRBV7-8; CDR3: CASSSLGRDEQYF; DNA: TGTGCCAGCAGTTCGCTAGGGAGGGACGAGCAGTACTTC
size: .; D: .; J: TRBJ2-2; V: TRBV19; CDR3: CASQDSSNTGELFF; DNA: TGTGCCAGCCAAGACTCCTCGAACACCGGGGAGCTGTTTTTT
size: .; D: .; J: TRBJ2-1; V: TRBV20-1; CDR3: CSASGVSNEQFF; DNA: TGCAGTGCTAGTGGGGTGTCAAATGAGCAGTTCTTC
size: .; D: TRBD2; J: TRBJ2-5; V: TRBV12-3/TRBV12-4; CDR3: CASSFYGGYQETQYF; DNA: TGTGCCAGCAGTTTTTACGGGGGGTACCAAGAGACCCAGTACTTC
size: .; D: TRBD1; J: TRBJ2-7; V: TRBV5-6; CDR3: CASSSGTDEQYF; DNA: TGTGCCAGCAGCTCGGGGACAGACGAGCAGTACTTC
size: few; D: .; J: TRBJ1-2; V: TRBV30; CDR3: CAWSTGDNYGYTF; DNA: TGTGCCTGGTCGACAGGTGATAACTATGGCTACACCTTC
size: .; D: .; J: TRBJ2-1; V: TRBV2; CDR3: CASSRLYNEQFF; DNA: TGTGCCAGCAGTCGACTGTACAATGAGCAGTTCTTC
size: many; D: .; J: TRBJ1-5; V: TRBV6-2/TRBV6-3; CDR3: CASSYWSNQPQHF; DNA: TGTGCCAGCAGTTACTGGAGCAATCAGCCCCAGCATTTT
size: many; D: .; J: TRBJ2-3; V: TRBV19; CDR3: CASSIAGLSDTQYF; DNA: TGTGCCAGTAGTATTGCGGGGCTTAGTGATACGCAGTATTTT
size: many; D: TRBD2; J: TRBJ2-2; V: TRBV6-1; CDR3: CASRESGGAVGELFF; DNA: TGTGCCAGCAGGGAGAGCGGGGGGGCGGTCGGGGAGCTGTTTTTT
size: .; D: .; J: TRBJ1-5; V: TRBV19; CDR3: CASTPGPYNQPQHF; DNA: TGTGCCAGTACCCCGGGCCCCTACAATCAGCCCCAGCATTTT
size: many; D: .; J: TRBJ2-2; V: TRBV10-3; CDR3: CAIQGNTGELFF; DNA: TGTGCCATCCAGGGAAACACCGGGGAGCTGTTTTTT
size: once; D: .; J: TRBJ2-1; V: TRBV19; CDR3: CASSIDLNNEQFF; DNA: TGTGCCAGTAGTATAGATCTTAACAATGAGCAGTTCTTC
size: .; D: .; J: TRBJ2-2; V: TRBV12-3/TRBV12-4; CDR3: CASSFNPTGELFF; DNA: TGTGCCAGCAGTTTTAACCCCACCGGGGAGCTGTTTTTT
size: .; D: TRBD2; J: TRBJ2-1; V: TRBV2; CDR3: CAAAVGGAEWNEQFF; DNA: TGTGCCGCCGCCGTCGGGGGGGCGGAGTGGAATGAGCAGTTCTTC
size: .; D: .; J: TRBJ1-2; V: TRBV2; CDR3: CASSEGAGDYGYTF; DNA: TGTGCCAGCAGTGAAGGGGCAGGGGATTATGGCTACACCTTC
size: many; D: TRBD1; J: TRBJ1-5; V: TRBV5-8; CDR3: CASSLPTGGKFLGQPQHF; DNA: TGTGCCAGCAGCTTGCCCACAGGGGGAAAGTTTCTGGGTCAGCCCCAGCATTTT
size: .; D: TRBD1; J: TRBJ1-1; V: TRBV7-9; CDR3: CASSFSNLQGATEAFF; DNA: TGTGCCAGCAGCTTCTCCAACCTACAGGGGGCAACTGAAGCTTTCTTT
size: few; D: TRBD2; J: TRBJ2-7; V: TRBV12-3/TRBV12-4; CDR3: CASSLPGLAGAHEQYF; DNA: TGTGCCAGCAGTTTACCCGGACTAGCGGGAGCACACGAGCAGTACTTC
size: .; D: TRBD1; J: TRBJ2-2; V: TRBV7-8; CDR3: CASSVRTGETNTGELFF; DNA: TGTGCCAGCAGCGTCCGGACAGGAGAGACGAACACCGGGGAGCTGTTTTTT
size: many; D: .; J: TRBJ2-2; V: TRBV4-3; CDR3: CASSQDLGQGTGELFF; DNA: TGCGCCAGCAGCCAAGATTTGGGGCAGGGCACCGGGGAGCTGTTTTTT
size: once; D: TRBD1; J: TRBJ2-2; V: TRBV10-3; CDR3: CAISTMTGSDTGELFF; DNA: TGTGCCATCAGCACCATGACAGGGTCGGACACCGGGGAGCTGTTTTTT